The 12 T cell receptor beta chains in this list originate from one sample, sequenced in a study of blood T cells in healthy people across ages. A second about 7 to 12 cycle PCR used barcoded and J-beta primers. TCRdb reanalysed the 5' RACE reads using MiXCR and keeps one entry per CDR3 protein. The data show over 600,000 distinct CDR3 sequences, 56% seen once. Source material: blood. The receptors were gathered from a man aged 35 to 55 in good health.

The chain has TRBV7-2 and TRBJ2-1, with D perhaps matching TRBD1 or TRBD2 (5 bases each). CDR3 length: 13 amino acids. With 5 bases removed from V and 9 bases from J, the gap between germline ends came to 14 bases. Germline loops: CDR1 SGHTA, CDR2 FQGNSA. The CDR3 spells CASSLKGEIEQFF. The CDR3 bases are TGTGCCAGCAGCCTAAAAGGGGAGATTGAGCAGTTCTTC.

The CDR3 nucleotides are TGTGCCAGCAGTGTCTCCCCCGGAGACGGACCAGATACGCAGTATTTT. It yields the protein CASSVSPGDGPDTQYF. The rearrangement links TRBV27 to TRBJ2-3; no clear D. The CDR3 spans 16 residues. CDR1 and CDR2 from the germline V gene are MNHEY and SMNVEV (reference sequence). The germline V and J ends were trimmed by 5 bases and 4 bases, with 19 bases remaining between them.

V gene TRBV4-2 combines with J gene TRBJ2-7; 9 nucleotides line up with TRBD2. CDR3 size: 16 residues. Trimming removed 0 bases from V and 6 bases from J; junction bases left unmatched: 9. The germline gives CDR1 LGHNA, CDR2 YNFKEQ. CDR3 sequence (DNA): TGTGCCAGCAGCCAAGAGAGCGGGAGGCTTTCGGGCGAGCAGTACTTC. Translation: CASSQESGRLSGEQYF.

In this sample, this clonotype turned up a few times. This chain joins TRBV5-1 and TRBJ2-5; the D call may be TRBD1 or TRBD2 (5 bases each). This CDR3 comprises 16 residues. V lost 4 bases, J lost 3 bases, and 19 bases lay in between. Per germline, CDR1 SGHRS and CDR2 YFSETQ. CDR3 bases: TGCGCCAGCAGCCCTACCGGGACGGTGATGAAAGAGACCCAGTACTTC. Amino acid sequence: CASSPTGTVMKETQYF.

The gene calls are TRBV20-1 and TRBJ2-1; D assignment may be TRBD1 or TRBD2 (5 bases each). CDR1 and CDR2 (germline): DFQATT, SNEGSKA (reference sequence). The CDR3 consists of 13 residues. V was pared by 5 bases and J by 8 bases, with 16 bases between. CDR3 in amino acids: CSAPGTVNYEQFF. CDR3 in DNA: TGCAGTGCTCCTGGGACGGTTAACTATGAGCAGTTCTTC.

This clonotype showed up just a few times. J is TRBJ2-3 and V is TRBV3-1, with D perhaps assigned TRBD1 or TRBD2 (6 bases each). Trimming pared 3 bases from V and 4 bases from J, leaving 17 bases between. CDR1 and CDR2 (germline): LGHDT, YNNKEL (reference sequence). This CDR3 is 16 amino acids long. The CDR3 sequence is CASSHRQEGSPDTQYF. The CDR3 nucleotides read TGTGCCAGCAGCCACCGACAGGAGGGTTCCCCAGATACGCAGTATTTT.

The chain has TRBV5-6 and TRBJ2-3, with D possibly TRBD2 on 5 matching bases. From germline, CDR1 is SGHDT and CDR2 YYEEEE. The CDR3 consists of 14 residues. The germline V and J ends were trimmed by 6 bases and 1 base, with 12 bases remaining between them. The CDR3 spells CASTGSGRTDTQYF. The CDR3 DNA follows: TGTGCCAGCACCGGAAGCGGACGCACAGATACGCAGTATTTT.

This chain uses TRBV9 with TRBJ2-1; the D is unclear. The CDR3 loop spans 13 amino acids. V shed 4 bases and J shed 5 bases, with 10 bases lying between them. CDR1 SGDLS and CDR2 YYNGEE come from the germline V gene. CDR3 in DNA: TGTGCCAGCAGCACAAGGAGCGACAATGAGCAGTTCTTC. Its protein product is CASSTRSDNEQFF.

The chain links TRBV20-1 to TRBJ1-2; D is perhaps TRBD1 (5 bases). The ends were cut back, 6 bases at V and 0 bases at J, with 20 bases in the middle. Germline assignment: CDR1 DFQATT and CDR2 SNEGSKA (reference sequence). The length of the CDR3 is 16 residues. The CDR3 here is CSAKGRGAGANYGYTF. Here the CDR3 DNA reads TGCAGTGCGAAAGGGAGGGGCGCAGGTGCTAACTATGGCTACACCTTC.

The J gene is TRBJ1-6, the V gene TRBV6-2 or TRBV6-3; D gene uncertain. There are 12 residues in the CDR3. The ends were cut back, 6 bases at V and 13 bases at J, with 13 bases in the middle. Germline V gene sequence: CDR1 MNHEY, CDR2 SVGEGT. CDR3 amino acids: CASSNSHQPLHF. In nucleotides, the CDR3 is TGTGCCAGCAGCAACTCACATCAGCCCCTCCACTTT.

The CDR3 sequence: CASSLEDQETQYF. DNA of the CDR3: TGTGCCAGCAGCTTAGAAGATCAAGAGACCCAGTACTTC. The V gene is TRBV13, the J gene TRBJ2-5; D ambiguous. The CDR3 has 13 amino acids. V was shortened by 1 base and J by 2 bases, with 5 bases between the two germline ends. Germline V lookup: CDR1 PRHDT, CDR2 FYEKMQ (reference sequence). The whole variable domain, filled in from reference TRBV13 and TRBJ2-5, reads AAGVIQSPRHLIKEKRETATLKCYPIPRHDTVYWYQQGPGQDPQFLISFYEKMQSDKGSIPDRFSAQQFSDYHSELNMSSLELGDSALYFCASSLEDQETQYFGPGTRLLVL.

This clonotype was seen more than once but under ten times. This chain links TRBV20-1 with TRBJ2-3, with D possibly being TRBD1 (6 bases). Germline loops: CDR1 DFQATT, CDR2 SNEGSKA (reference sequence). This CDR3 spans 12 amino acids. The ends were cut back, 4 bases at V and 4 bases at J, with 9 bases in the middle. The CDR3 bases are TGCAGTGCTAAGGGGGTGGCAGATACGCAGTATTTT. This encodes CSAKGVADTQYF.